What follows are 18 T cell receptor beta chains derived from one specimen sequenced in a study of a mutant IDH1 vaccine in newly diagnosed glioma. Assay: immunoSEQ multiplex PCR; the TCRdb copy retains only in-frame clones and omits some. The top ten hold 2.9% of the sample, which has tens of thousands of clones, 65% to 90% seen once. Time point specified: baseline, week 1 (first vaccination visit). Treatment defined: pre-vaccination baseline after standard-of-care therapy. The sequences come from PBMCs, collected from a glioma patient treated with radiotherapy, temozolomide or both. The receptors were sampled from a man in his thirties or forties with glioma.

This rearrangement joins TRBV5-1 to TRBJ2-1, with 12 positions matching TRBD2. Per germline, CDR1 SGHRS and CDR2 YFSETQ. The junction had 5 bases not matched to a gene; V was cut back by 2 bases and J by 8 bases. The CDR3 is made up of 15 amino acids. This CDR3 is CASSLTSGGPHEQFF. DNA of the CDR3: TGCGCCAGCAGCTTAACTAGCGGGGGGCCCCATGAGCAGTTCTTC. Combining the CDR3 with reference TRBV5-1 and TRBJ2-1 gives the whole variable domain KAGVTQTPRYLIKTRGQQVTLSCSPISGHRSVSWYQQTPGQGLQFLFEYFSETQRNKGNFPGRFSGRQFSNSRSEMNVSTLELGDSALYLCASSLTSGGPHEQFFGPGTRLTVL.

This clone has a single count. The chain combines TRBV6-4 with TRBJ2-3, with TRBD2 matching 8 bases. The CDR3 runs 19 residues. V dropped 0 bases and J dropped 1; count of bases not matched to a gene: 12. CDR1 is MRHNA and CDR2 is SNTAGT in the germline V gene. The CDR3 DNA follows: TGTGCCAGCAGTGACTCAGACTCCCGGATTAGCGGGGGCACAGATACGCAGTATTTT. The encoded protein is CASSDSDSRISGGTDTQYF.

This sequence joins TRBV10-3 and TRBJ2-3; D may be TRBD2 (7 bases). Germline assignment: CDR1 ENHRY and CDR2 SYGVKD. This CDR3 is 14 amino acids long. V lost 2 bases and J 6 bases, leaving 12 bases between the germline ends. This CDR3 reads CAISERGAEDTQYF. CDR3 nucleotide sequence: TGTGCCATCAGTGAGCGGGGGGCCGAGGATACGCAGTATTTT.

This chain uses TRBV21-1 with TRBJ2-4; the D call in the table, TRBD1, was not verified against the DNA. TRBV21-1 represents a pseudogene. There are 18 residues in the CDR3. Written as DNA, the CDR3 is TGTGCCAGCAGCATATCCTCAATTCCCGACAGTTGCAAAAACATTCAGTACTTC. This gives the protein CASSISSIPDSCKNIQYF.

The chain recombines TRBV19 with TRBJ2-1; the match to TRBD2 covers 7 bases. J was trimmed by 7 bases and V by 2 bases; bases with no gene match: 5. Per the germline V gene, CDR1 is LNHDA and CDR2 is SQIVND (reference sequence). CDR3 size: 14 residues. The CDR3 reads CASSIRLAANEQFF. The DNA of the CDR3 is TGTGCCAGTAGTATACGGCTAGCGGCGAATGAGCAGTTCTTC.

J is TRBJ2-5 and V is TRBV19; 7 nucleotides align to TRBD2. The CDR3 spans 14 residues. The V gene's germline CDR1 is LNHDA and CDR2 SQIVND (reference sequence). The V segment lost 7 bases and the J segment 1 base; nucleotides outside the gene matches: 6. In DNA, the CDR3 is TGTGCCAGTACACCAGGGACTACCCAAGAGACCCAGTACTTC. Translation: CASTPGTTQETQYF.

This clone has only one observation. The V and J genes are TRBV4-1 and TRBJ2-1, with 11 bases matching TRBD2. Germline CDR1 reads MGHRA; CDR2 reads YSYEKL. The CDR3 has 20 residues. Trimming cost V 0 bases and J 0 bases; bases outside gene matches: 10. The CDR3 loop reads CASSQDYSGGAPSSYNEQFF. As DNA, the CDR3 is TGCGCCAGCAGCCAAGACTATAGCGGGGGGGCCCCGAGCTCCTACAATGAGCAGTTCTTC.

CDR3 region: CASSLDRVTEAFF. DNA of the CDR3: TGTGCCAGCAGCTTGGACAGGGTCACTGAAGCTTTCTTT. The chain combines TRBV5-5 with TRBJ1-1, with a weak D call TRBD1 (6 bases). With 0 bases removed from V and 4 bases from J, the gap between germline ends came to 7 bases. The CDR3 length is 13 residues. CDR1 SGHKS and CDR2 YYEKEE come from the germline V gene (reference sequence).

CDR3 DNA sequence: TGTGCCAGCAGCGCACAGGTGAACACTGAAGCTTTCTTT. Translating gives CASSAQVNTEAFF. The V call is TRBV13, the J call TRBJ1-1; TRBD1 is a possible D gene (5 bases). The CDR3 is 13 residues long. Germline CDR1 is PRHDT and CDR2 is FYEKMQ (reference sequence). The ends were cut back, 5 bases at V and 0 bases at J, with 7 bases in the middle.

The chain carries TRBV5-1 and TRBJ1-3; maybe TRBD1 (5 bases). Trimming stripped 4 bases from V and 0 bases from J, with 11 bases between. The CDR3 length is 15 residues. CDR1 is SGHRS, CDR2 YFSETQ, per germline. As DNA, the CDR3 is TGCGCCAGCAGCCCGGGGCCACTCTCTGGAAACACCATATATTTT. Its protein is CASSPGPLSGNTIYF.

This CDR3 reads CASRTGNGYTF. The CDR3 DNA follows: TGTGCCAGCAGGACAGGGAATGGCTACACCTTC. The rearrangement uses TRBV6-5 and TRBJ1-2; 7 bases fit TRBD1. This CDR3 contains 11 residues. Germline-derived CDR1 and CDR2 are MNHEY and SVGAGI. The V segment lost 6 bases and the J segment 6 bases; nucleotides outside the gene matches: 1.

The chain joins TRBV30 to TRBJ1-4; D possibly corresponds to TRBD1 (5 bases). This CDR3 is built from 15 residues. Looked up from germline, CDR1 is GTSNPN and CDR2 is SVGIG (reference sequence). Deletions cut 4 bases from V and 0 bases from J, with 12 bases between. Here the CDR3 reads CAWTAGTSTNEKLFF. The DNA for the CDR3 is TGTGCCTGGACTGCCGGGACGTCAACTAATGAAAAACTGTTTTTT.

V is TRBV7-9 and J is TRBJ1-2, with TRBD1 identical over 10 bases. CDR1 is SEHNR and CDR2 is FQNEAQ in the germline V gene (reference sequence). The ends lost 5 bases at V and 3 bases at J; junction bases unmatched: 15. There are 18 residues in the CDR3. This CDR3 is CASSRPWTGGESHYGYTF. CDR3 sequence (DNA): TGTGCCAGCAGCCGACCTTGGACAGGGGGAGAGTCCCACTATGGCTACACCTTC.

The chain links TRBV5-5 to TRBJ1-5, with a possible D match to TRBD1 (6 bases). The germline V and J ends were trimmed by 0 bases and 3 bases, with 10 bases remaining between them. The CDR3 has 15 amino acids. The V gene's germline CDR1 is SGHKS and CDR2 YYEKEE (reference sequence). The CDR3 bases are TGTGCCAGCAGCTTGGTGTCAGGGGCCAATCAGCCCCAGCATTTT. This encodes CASSLVSGANQPQHF.

In nucleotides, the CDR3 is TGTGCCACCTGTCGGGGGGGCTTGAACACTGAAGCTTTCTTT. Its protein product is CATCRGGLNTEAFF. V gene TRBV15 combines with J gene TRBJ1-1, with D possibly being TRBD1 (6 bases). Germline-derived CDR1 and CDR2 are LNHNV and YYDKDF (reference sequence). This CDR3 has 14 residues. The ends were cut back, 8 bases at V and 0 bases at J, with 13 bases in the middle.

A single count supports this clone. The V gene is TRBV5-1, the J gene TRBJ2-3; D is ambiguous. Germline CDR1 reads SGHRS; CDR2 reads YFSETQ. The CDR3 totals 15 residues. Deletions cut 4 bases from V and 4 bases from J, with 16 bases between. CDR3 bases: TGCGCCAGCAGCCCCGGGTTGACGAGCGCAGATACGCAGTATTTT. Its translation: CASSPGLTSADTQYF.

The J gene is TRBJ1-1, the V gene TRBV4-1; D perhaps matches TRBD1 (6 bases). CDR1 is MGHRA, CDR2 YSYEKL, per germline. The V and J ends lost 3 bases and 6 bases respectively, with 14 bases between them. This CDR3 has 14 residues. The CDR3 spells CASSHGTMTAEAFF. The CDR3 nucleotides read TGCGCCAGCAGCCACGGGACAATGACTGCTGAAGCTTTCTTT.

The V gene is TRBV10-3, the J gene TRBJ1-5, with a possible D match to TRBD1 (6 bases). From germline, CDR1 is ENHRY and CDR2 SYGVKD. Between the trimmed V and J ends, which lost 3 bases and 5 bases, there was a span of 8 bases. The CDR3 extends over 13 amino acids. CDR3 coding DNA: TGTGCCATCAGTGAAAGGGGGTATCAGCCCCAGCATTTT. Its protein product is CAISERGYQPQHF.